This TCR beta chain appears in the sequencing data of a study of blood T cell repertoires in COVID-19. Overall study: Samples representing acute and convalescent COVID-19 were sourced from the United States, Italy and Spain. T cells, B-cell-depleted T cells, or PBMCs supplied cDNA or gDNA.

Original data processing: Reference gene primers were amplified, and this amplification served to estimate nucleated cell counts. Assay: immunoSEQ multiplex PCR; the TCRdb copy retains only in-frame clones and omits some. For V, J and clone size, that table is used; D and trimming come from the DNA. The table includes over 250,000 clones, over 75% detected once. The CDR3 contains 14 residues. V lost 4 bases and J 12 bases, leaving 19 bases between the germline ends. CDR1 MNHEY and CDR2 SVGAGI come from the germline V gene. This clonotype was sampled from a human donor in a cohort sampled during active COVID-19. The sequencing input was peripheral blood. The chain carries TRBV6-5 and TRBJ1-5, with D tentatively TRBD1 (5 bases). The DNA of the CDR3 is TGTGCCAGCAGTTCGACAGTGCAGATCAGCCACCAGCATTTT. Translated: CASSSTVQISHQHF.